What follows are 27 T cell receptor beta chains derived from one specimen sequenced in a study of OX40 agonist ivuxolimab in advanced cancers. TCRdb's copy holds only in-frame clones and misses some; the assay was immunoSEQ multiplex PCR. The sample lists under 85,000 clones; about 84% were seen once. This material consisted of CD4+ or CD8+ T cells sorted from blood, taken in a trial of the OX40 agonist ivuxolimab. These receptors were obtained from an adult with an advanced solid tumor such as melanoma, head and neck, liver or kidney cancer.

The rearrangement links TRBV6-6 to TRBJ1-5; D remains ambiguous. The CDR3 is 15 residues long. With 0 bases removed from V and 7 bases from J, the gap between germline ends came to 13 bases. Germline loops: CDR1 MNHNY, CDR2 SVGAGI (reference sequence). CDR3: CASSYSKGFGQPQHF. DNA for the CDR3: TGTGCCAGCAGTTACTCTAAGGGATTCGGACAGCCCCAGCATTTT.

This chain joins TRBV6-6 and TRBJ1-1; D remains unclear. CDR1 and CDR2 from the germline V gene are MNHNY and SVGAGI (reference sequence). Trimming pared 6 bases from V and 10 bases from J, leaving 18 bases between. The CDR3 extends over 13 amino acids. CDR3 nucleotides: TGTGCCAGCAGGCAGACTTCGGAGACCGGAGCTTTCTTT. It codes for CASRQTSETGAFF.

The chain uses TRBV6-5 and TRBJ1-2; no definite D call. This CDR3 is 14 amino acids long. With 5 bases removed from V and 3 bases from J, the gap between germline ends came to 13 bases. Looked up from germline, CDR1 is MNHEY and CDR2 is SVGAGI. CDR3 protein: CASSPWTEDYGYTF. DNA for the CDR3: TGTGCCAGCAGTCCCTGGACGGAAGACTATGGCTACACCTTC.

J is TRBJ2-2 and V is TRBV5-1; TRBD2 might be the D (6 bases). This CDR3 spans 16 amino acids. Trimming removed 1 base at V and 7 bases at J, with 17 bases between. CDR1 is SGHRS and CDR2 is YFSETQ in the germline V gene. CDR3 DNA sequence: TGCGCCAGCAGCTTGTTACTCGGCGGGGCAGGCGGGGAGCTGTTTTTT. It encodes CASSLLLGGAGGELFF.

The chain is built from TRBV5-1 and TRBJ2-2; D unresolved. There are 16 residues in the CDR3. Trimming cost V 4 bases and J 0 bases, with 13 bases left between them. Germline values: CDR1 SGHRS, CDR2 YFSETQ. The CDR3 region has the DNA TGCGCCAGCAGCCGATCTGAGGCAGCGAACACCGGGGAGCTGTTTTTT. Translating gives CASSRSEAANTGELFF.

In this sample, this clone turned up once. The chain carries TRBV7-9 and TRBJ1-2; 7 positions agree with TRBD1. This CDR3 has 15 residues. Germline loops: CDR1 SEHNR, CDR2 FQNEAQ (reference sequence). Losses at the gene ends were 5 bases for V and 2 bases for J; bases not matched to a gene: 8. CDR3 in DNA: TGTGCCAGCAGCGAAACAGGACAGGCGAACTATGGCTACACCTTC. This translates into CASSETGQANYGYTF.

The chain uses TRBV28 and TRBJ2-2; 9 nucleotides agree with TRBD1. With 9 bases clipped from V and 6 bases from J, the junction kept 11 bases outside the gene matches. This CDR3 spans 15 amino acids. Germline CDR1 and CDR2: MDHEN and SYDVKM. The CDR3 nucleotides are TGTGCCAGTGGGACCGGGACAGGGACGTCCGGGGAGCTGTTTTTT. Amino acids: CASGTGTGTSGELFF.

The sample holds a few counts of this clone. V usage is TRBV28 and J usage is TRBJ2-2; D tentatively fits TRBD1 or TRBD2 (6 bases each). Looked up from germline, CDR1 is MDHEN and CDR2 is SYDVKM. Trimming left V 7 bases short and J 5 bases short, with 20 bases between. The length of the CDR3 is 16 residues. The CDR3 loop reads CASTLGGRGITGELFF. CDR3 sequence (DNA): TGTGCCAGCACCCTAGGGGGGCGGGGTATTACCGGGGAGCTGTTTTTT.

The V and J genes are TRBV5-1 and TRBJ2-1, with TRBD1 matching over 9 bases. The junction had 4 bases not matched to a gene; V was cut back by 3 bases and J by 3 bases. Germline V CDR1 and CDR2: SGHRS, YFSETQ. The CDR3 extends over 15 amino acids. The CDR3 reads CASSWGQGLYNEQFF. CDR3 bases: TGCGCCAGCAGCTGGGGACAGGGACTCTACAATGAGCAGTTCTTC.

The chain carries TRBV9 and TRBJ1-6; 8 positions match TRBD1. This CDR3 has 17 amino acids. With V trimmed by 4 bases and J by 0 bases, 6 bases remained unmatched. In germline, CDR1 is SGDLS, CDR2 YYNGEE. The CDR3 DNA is TGTGCCAGCAGCCCAGGACAGGGCCGCTCCTATAATTCACCCCTCCACTTT. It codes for CASSPGQGRSYNSPLHF.

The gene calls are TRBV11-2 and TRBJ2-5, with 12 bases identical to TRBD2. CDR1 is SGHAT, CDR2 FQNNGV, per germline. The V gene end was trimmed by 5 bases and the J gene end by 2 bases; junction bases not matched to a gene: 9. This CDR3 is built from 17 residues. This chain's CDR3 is CASSPGSSGGAQETQYF. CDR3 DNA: TGTGCCAGCAGCCCTGGGTCTAGCGGGGGGGCACAAGAGACCCAGTACTTC.

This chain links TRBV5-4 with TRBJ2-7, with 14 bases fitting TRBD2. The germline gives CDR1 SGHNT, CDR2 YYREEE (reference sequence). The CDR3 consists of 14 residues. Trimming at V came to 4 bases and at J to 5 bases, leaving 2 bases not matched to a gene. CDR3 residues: CASSQGLAGDEQYF. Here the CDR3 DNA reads TGTGCCAGCAGCCAGGGACTAGCGGGGGACGAGCAGTACTTC.

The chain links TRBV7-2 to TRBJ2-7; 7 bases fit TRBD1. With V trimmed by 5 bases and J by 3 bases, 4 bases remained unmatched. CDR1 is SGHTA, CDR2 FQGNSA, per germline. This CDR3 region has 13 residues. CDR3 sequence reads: CASSRQGRYEQYF. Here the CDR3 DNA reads TGTGCCAGCAGCCGACAGGGCCGCTACGAGCAGTACTTC.

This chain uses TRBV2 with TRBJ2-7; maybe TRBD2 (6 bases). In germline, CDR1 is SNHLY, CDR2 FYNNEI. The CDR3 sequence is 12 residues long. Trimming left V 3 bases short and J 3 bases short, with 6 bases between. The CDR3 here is CASSEGGYEQYF. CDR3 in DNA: TGTGCCAGCAGTGAGGGGGGCTACGAGCAGTACTTC.

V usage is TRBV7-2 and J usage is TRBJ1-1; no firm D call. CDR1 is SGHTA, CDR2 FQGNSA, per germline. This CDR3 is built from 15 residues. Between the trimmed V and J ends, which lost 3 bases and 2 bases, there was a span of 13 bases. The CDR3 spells CASSFGVGFNTEAFF. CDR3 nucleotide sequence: TGTGCCAGCAGCTTCGGGGTAGGGTTCAACACTGAAGCTTTCTTT.

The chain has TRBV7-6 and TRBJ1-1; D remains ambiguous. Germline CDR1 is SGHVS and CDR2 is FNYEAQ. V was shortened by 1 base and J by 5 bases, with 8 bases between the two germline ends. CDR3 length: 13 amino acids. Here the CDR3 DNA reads TGTGCCAGCAGCTTAGGCTCGGGGACTGAAGCTTTCTTT. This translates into CASSLGSGTEAFF.

CDR3 loop: CASSLPNTGELFF. CDR3 coding DNA: TGTGCCAGCAGCTTACCGAACACCGGGGAGCTGTTTTTT. The rearrangement joins TRBV5-5 to TRBJ2-2; no firm D call. With 2 bases removed from V and 0 bases from J, the gap between germline ends came to 2 bases. The CDR3 is made up of 13 amino acids. Per the germline V gene, CDR1 is SGHKS and CDR2 is YYEKEE (reference sequence).

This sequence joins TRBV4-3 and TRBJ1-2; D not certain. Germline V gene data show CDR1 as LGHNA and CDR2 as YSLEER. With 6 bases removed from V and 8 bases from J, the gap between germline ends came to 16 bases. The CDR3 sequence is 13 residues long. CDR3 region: CASSFSPPEGYTF. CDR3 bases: TGCGCCAGCAGTTTTTCCCCACCCGAAGGCTACACCTTC.

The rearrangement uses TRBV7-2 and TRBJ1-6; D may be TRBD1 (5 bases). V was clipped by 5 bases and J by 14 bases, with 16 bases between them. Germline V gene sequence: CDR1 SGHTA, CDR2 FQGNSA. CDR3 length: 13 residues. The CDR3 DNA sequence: TGTGCCAGCAGCAACGGGGGGGTGTCAGCCCTCCACTTT. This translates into CASSNGGVSALHF. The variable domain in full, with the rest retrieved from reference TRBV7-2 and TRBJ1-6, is GAGVSQSPSNKVTEKGKDVELRCDPISGHTALYWYRQSLGQGLEFLIYFQGNSAPDKSGLPSDRFSAERTGGSVSTLTIQRTQQEDSAVYLCASSNGGVSALHFGNGTRLTVT.

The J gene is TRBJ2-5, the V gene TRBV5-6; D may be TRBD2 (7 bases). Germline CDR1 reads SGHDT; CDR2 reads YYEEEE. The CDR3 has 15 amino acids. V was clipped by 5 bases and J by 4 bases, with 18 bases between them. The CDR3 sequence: CASRMRGGGGETQYF. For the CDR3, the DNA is TGTGCCAGCAGGATGCGGGGCGGGGGCGGAGAGACCCAGTACTTC.

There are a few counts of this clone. The CDR3 DNA follows: TGTGCCATCAGTGAGTCCAGAGAGCAGCCCCAGCATTTT. Residues: CAISESREQPQHF. The V and J genes are TRBV10-3 and TRBJ1-5; no clear D. Trimming left V 0 bases short and J 7 bases short, with 7 bases between. Per germline, CDR1 ENHRY and CDR2 SYGVKD. The CDR3 extends over 13 amino acids.

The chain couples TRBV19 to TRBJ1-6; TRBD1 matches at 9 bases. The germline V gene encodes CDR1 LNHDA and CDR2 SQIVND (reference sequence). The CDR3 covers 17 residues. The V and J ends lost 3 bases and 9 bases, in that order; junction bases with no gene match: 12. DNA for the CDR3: TGTGCCAGTAGTATGGATGGCAACAGGGGGCTAACTTCACCCCTCCACTTT. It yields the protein CASSMDGNRGLTSPLHF.

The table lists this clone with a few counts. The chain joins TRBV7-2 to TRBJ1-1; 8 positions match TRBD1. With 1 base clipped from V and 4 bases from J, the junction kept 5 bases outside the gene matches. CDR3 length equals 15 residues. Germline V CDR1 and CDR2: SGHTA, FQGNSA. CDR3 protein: CASSLGTGYTTEAFF. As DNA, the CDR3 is TGTGCCAGCAGCTTAGGGACAGGGTATACCACTGAAGCTTTCTTT.

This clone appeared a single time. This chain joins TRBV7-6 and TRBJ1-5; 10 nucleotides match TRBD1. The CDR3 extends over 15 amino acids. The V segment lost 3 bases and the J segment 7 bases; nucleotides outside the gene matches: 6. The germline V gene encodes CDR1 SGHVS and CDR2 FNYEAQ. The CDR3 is CASSLGQGSGQPQHF. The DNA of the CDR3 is TGTGCCAGCAGCTTGGGACAGGGGTCGGGGCAGCCCCAGCATTTT.

The DNA for the CDR3 is TGCGCCAGCAGCCAAGACTCAGGGACGCAGTATTTT. It codes for CASSQDSGTQYF. J is TRBJ2-3 and V is TRBV4-3, with D possibly being TRBD1 (5 bases). The germline CDR1 and CDR2 sequences are LGHNA and YSLEER. Deletions cut 0 bases from V and 9 bases from J, with 7 bases between. The length of the CDR3 is 12 residues.

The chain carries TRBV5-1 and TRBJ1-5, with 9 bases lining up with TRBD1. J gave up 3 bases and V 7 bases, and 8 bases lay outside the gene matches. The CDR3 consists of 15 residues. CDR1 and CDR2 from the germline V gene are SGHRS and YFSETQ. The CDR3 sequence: CASRIGTGHNQPQHF. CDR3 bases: TGCGCCAGCCGCATTGGGACAGGGCACAATCAGCCCCAGCATTTT.

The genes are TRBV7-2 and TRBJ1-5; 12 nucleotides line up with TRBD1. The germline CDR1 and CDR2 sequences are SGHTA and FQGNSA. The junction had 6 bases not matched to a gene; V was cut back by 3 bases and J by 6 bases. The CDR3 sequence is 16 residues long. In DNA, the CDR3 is TGTGCCAGCAGCTTGGGACAGGGGGCGCGCAGTCAGCCCCAGCATTTT. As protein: CASSLGQGARSQPQHF. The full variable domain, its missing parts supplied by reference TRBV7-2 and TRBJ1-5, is GAGVSQSPSNKVTEKGKDVELRCDPISGHTALYWYRQSLGQGLEFLIYFQGNSAPDKSGLPSDRFSAERTGGSVSTLTIQRTQQEDSAVYLCASSLGQGARSQPQHFGDGTRLSIL.